What follows are 2 T cell receptor beta chains derived from one specimen sequenced in a study of blood T cells in healthy people across ages (dated by TCRdb to 2015 to 2017). The receptor library was made with 5' RACE. Instrument used: Illumina HiSeq 2500. A second about 7 to 11 cycle PCR used a sample-barcoded 5' primer and a J-beta primer mix. TCRdb passed the public sequencing reads through fastp at Q25 and MiXCR, retaining productive beta sequences. Rows are unified per CDR3 protein, each entry keeping the most common DNA and genes. The sample table shows around 1.5 million distinct CDR3 sequences, and roughly 60% are seen once. Clones ranked in the top ten supply approximately 7% of the sample. The specimen was blood. The receptors come from a young man in good health.

This clonotype was observed once. The chain combines TRBV20-1 with TRBJ1-4; D perhaps matches TRBD1 (6 bases). This CDR3 has 12 amino acids. Deletions cut 5 bases from V and 12 bases from J, with 16 bases between. Germline CDR1 reads DFQATT; CDR2 reads SNEGSKA (reference sequence). This CDR3 reads CSAARSRGELFF. CDR3 bases: TGCAGTGCTGCACGGTCCAGGGGTGAACTGTTTTTT.

This rearrangement joins TRBV4-1 to TRBJ1-6; 10 bases map to TRBD1. V shed 2 bases, J shed 10 bases, and the junction held 11 bases outside the gene matches. The CDR3 consists of 17 residues. Germline values: CDR1 MGHRA, CDR2 YSYEKL. CDR3 region: CASSQLPGTGVQSPLHF. The DNA of the CDR3 is TGCGCCAGCAGCCAACTCCCCGGGACAGGGGTACAGTCACCCCTCCACTTT.